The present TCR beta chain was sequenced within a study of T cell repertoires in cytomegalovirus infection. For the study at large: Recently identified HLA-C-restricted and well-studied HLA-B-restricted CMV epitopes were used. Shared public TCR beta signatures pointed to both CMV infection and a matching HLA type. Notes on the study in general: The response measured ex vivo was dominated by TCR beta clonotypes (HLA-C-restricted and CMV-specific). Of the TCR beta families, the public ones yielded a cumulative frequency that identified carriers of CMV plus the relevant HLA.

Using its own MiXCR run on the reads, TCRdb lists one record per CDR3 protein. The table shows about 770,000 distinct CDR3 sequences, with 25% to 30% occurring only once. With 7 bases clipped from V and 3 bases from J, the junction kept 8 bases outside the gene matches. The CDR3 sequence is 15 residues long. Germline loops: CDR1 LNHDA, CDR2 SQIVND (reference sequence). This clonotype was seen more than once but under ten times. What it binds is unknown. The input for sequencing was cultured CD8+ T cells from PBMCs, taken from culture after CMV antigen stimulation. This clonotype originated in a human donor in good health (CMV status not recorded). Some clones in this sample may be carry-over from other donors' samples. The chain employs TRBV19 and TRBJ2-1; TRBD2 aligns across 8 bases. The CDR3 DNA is TGTGCCAGTAATTCCCGCGGGGGGAACTACAATGAGCAGTTCTTC. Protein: CASNSRGGNYNEQFF.